The sequence of this T cell receptor (beta chain) was determined in a study of CXCR3-negative and CXCR3-positive naive CD8 T cells. About the study: TRB reads totalled about 130 million, about 1.5 +/- 0.3 million per library. Study conclusions and caveats: Naive CXCR3-positive and CXCR3-negative cells shared similar TRBV-TRBJ usage, unlike memory cells. Cryopreservation partially lowered CXCR3 expression, so most assays used fresh PBMCs.

Germline V lookup: CDR1 DFQATT, CDR2 SNEGSKA (reference sequence). The CDR3 covers 12 residues. Sorts performed in triplicate captured roughly 300,000 cells each from every CD8+ T cell subset. The TRB libraries of cDNA were built by UMI-labeled 5' RACE. Using the 5' RACE reads, TCRdb records one entry per CDR3 protein without DNA. The table lists 43,000 or so distinct CDR3 sequences. To note about this clonotype: The antigen is undetermined.

This TCR derives from a human donor in good health. Some clones in this sample may be carry-over from other donors' samples. Sequencing was done on a sample of memory CD8+ T cells from blood. The rearrangement uses TRBV20-1 and TRBJ2-7; TCRdb's assignment of TRBD2 cannot be checked, as there is no DNA. CDR3: CSARSSGYEQYF.